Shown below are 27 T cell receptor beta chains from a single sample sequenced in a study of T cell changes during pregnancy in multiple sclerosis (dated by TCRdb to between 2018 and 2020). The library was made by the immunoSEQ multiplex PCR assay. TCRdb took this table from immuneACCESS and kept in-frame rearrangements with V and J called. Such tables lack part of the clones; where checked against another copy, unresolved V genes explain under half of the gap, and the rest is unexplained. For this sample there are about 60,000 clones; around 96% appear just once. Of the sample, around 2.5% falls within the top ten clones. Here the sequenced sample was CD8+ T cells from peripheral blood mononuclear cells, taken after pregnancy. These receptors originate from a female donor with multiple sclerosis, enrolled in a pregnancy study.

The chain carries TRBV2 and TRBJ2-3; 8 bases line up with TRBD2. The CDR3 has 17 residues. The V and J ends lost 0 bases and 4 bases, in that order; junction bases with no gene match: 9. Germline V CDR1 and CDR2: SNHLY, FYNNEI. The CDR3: CASSEADPGLGSDTQYF. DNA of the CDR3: TGTGCCAGCAGTGAAGCGGATCCGGGACTAGGCTCAGATACGCAGTATTTT.

DNA of the CDR3: TGTGCCAGCAGCGCTACTAGCGGGAGACTAGGCGAGCAGTACTTC. Encoded protein: CASSATSGRLGEQYF. The V and J genes are TRBV7-2 and TRBJ2-7, with TRBD2 identical over 11 bases. Trimming at V came to 5 bases and at J to 6 bases, leaving 9 bases not matched to a gene. From germline, CDR1 is SGHTA and CDR2 FQGNSA. This CDR3 spans 15 amino acids.

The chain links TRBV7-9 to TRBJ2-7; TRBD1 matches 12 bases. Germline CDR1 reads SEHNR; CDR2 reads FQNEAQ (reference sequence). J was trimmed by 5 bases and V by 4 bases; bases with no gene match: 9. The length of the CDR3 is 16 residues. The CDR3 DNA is TGTGCCAGCAGCTCCCCTCGGGACAGGGGGCTCGACGAGCAGTACTTC. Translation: CASSSPRDRGLDEQYF. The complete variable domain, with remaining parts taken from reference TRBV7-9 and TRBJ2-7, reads DTGVSQNPRHKITKRGQNVTFRCDPISEHNRLYWYRQTLGQGPEFLTYFQNEAQLEKSRLLSDRFSAERPKGSFSTLEIQRTEQGDSAMYLCASSSPRDRGLDEQYFGPGTRLTVT.

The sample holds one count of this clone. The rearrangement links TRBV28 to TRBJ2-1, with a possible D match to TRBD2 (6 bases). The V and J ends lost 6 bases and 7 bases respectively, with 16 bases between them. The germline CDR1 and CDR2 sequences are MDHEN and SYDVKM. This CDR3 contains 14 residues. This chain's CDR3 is CASSPRLGPNEQFF. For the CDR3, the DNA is TGTGCCAGCAGCCCAAGACTAGGCCCGAATGAGCAGTTCTTC.

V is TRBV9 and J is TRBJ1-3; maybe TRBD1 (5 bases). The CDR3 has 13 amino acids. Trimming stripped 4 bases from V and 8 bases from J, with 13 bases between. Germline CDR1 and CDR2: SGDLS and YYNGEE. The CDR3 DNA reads TGTGCCAGCAGCCCTTGGGGGGGGGACACCATATATTTT. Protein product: CASSPWGGDTIYF.

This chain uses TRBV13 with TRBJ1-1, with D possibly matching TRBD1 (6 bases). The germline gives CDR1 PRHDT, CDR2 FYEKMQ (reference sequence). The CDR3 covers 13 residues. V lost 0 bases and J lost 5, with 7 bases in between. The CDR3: CASSLGRGTEAFF. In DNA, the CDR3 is TGTGCCAGCAGCTTAGGCAGGGGTACTGAAGCTTTCTTT.

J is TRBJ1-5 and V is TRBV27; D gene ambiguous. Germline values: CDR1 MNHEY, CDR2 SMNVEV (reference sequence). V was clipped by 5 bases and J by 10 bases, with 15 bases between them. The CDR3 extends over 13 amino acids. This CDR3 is CASSDLAGGPQHF. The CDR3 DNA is TGTGCCAGCAGTGATCTGGCGGGCGGACCCCAGCATTTT.

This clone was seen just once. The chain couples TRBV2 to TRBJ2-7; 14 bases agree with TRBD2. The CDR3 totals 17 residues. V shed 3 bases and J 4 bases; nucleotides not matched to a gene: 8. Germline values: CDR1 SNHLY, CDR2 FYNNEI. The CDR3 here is CASSDGTSGSGWYEQYF. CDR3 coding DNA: TGTGCCAGCAGTGACGGGACTAGCGGGAGCGGTTGGTACGAGCAGTACTTC. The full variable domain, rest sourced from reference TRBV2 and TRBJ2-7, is EPEVTQTPSHQVTQMGQEVILRCVPISNHLYFYWYRQILGQKVEFLVSFYNNEISEKSEIFDDQFSVERPDGSNFTLKIRSTKLEDSAMYFCASSDGTSGSGWYEQYFGPGTRLTVT.

The CDR3 spells CATRYTGGPHEQYF. CDR3 nucleotide sequence: TGTGCCACCAGGTACACGGGAGGGCCCCACGAGCAGTACTTC. J is TRBJ2-7 and V is TRBV28; 8 nucleotides agree with TRBD2. The trim removed 10 bases at V and 5 bases at J, leaving 13 bases unmatched. The length of the CDR3 is 14 residues. The germline CDR1 and CDR2 sequences are MDHEN and SYDVKM. Based on the CDR3 plus reference TRBV28 and TRBJ2-7, the full variable domain is DVKVTQSSRYLVKRTGEKVFLECVQDMDHENMFWYRQDPGLGLRLIYFSYDVKMKEKGDIPEGYSVSREKKERFSLILESASTNQTSMYLCATRYTGGPHEQYFGPGTRLTVT.

The CDR3 DNA reads TGCGCCAGCAGCCAAGATCTACGGGAGGGCTTGGAGACCCAGTACTTC. Translating gives CASSQDLREGLETQYF. The chain uses TRBV4-1 and TRBJ2-5; 8 positions agree with TRBD2. Germline CDR1 reads MGHRA; CDR2 reads YSYEKL. The V and J ends lost 0 bases and 5 bases, in that order; junction bases with no gene match: 8. The CDR3 spans 16 residues.

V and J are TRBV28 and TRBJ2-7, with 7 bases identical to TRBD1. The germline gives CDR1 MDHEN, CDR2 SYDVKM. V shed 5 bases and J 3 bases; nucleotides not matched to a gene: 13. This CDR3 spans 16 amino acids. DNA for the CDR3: TGTGCCAGCAGTCCCCCACAGGGGTGGGGGAACTACGAGCAGTACTTC. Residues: CASSPPQGWGNYEQYF.

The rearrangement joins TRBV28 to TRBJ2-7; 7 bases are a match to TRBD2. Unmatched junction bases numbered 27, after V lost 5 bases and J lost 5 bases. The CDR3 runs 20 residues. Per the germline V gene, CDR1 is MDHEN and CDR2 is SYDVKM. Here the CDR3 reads CASSTNRLGREYSSGNEQYF. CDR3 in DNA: TGTGCCAGCAGTACAAATCGACTAGGGCGGGAGTACTCGTCCGGTAACGAGCAGTACTTC.

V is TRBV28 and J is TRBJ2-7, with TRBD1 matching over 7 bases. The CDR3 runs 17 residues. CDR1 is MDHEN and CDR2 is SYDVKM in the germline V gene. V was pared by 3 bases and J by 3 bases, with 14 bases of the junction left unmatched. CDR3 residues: CASSFSARRQGGYEQYF. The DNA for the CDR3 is TGTGCCAGCAGTTTCTCCGCCCGGAGACAGGGCGGCTACGAGCAGTACTTC. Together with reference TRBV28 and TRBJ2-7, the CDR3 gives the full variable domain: DVKVTQSSRYLVKRTGEKVFLECVQDMDHENMFWYRQDPGLGLRLIYFSYDVKMKEKGDIPEGYSVSREKKERFSLILESASTNQTSMYLCASSFSARRQGGYEQYFGPGTRLTVT.

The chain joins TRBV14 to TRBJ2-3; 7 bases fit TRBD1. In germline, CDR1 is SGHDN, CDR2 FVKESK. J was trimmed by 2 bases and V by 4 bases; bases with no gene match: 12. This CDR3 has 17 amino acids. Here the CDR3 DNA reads TGTGCCAGCAGCCGCGGTCGGTGGGACAGTCCCACAGATACGCAGTATTTT. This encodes CASSRGRWDSPTDTQYF.

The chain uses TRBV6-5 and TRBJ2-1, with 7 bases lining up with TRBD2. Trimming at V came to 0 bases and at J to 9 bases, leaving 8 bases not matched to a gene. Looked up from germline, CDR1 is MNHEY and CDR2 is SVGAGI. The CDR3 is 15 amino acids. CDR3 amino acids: CASSYSGTTVGEQFF. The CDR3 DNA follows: TGTGCCAGCAGTTACTCGGGGACTACCGTCGGTGAGCAGTTCTTC.

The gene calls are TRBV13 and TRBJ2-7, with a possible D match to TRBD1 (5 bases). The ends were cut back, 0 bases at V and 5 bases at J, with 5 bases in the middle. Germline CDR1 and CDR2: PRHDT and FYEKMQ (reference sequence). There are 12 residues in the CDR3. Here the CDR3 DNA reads TGTGCCAGCAGCTTAGGGACAGACGAGCAGTACTTC. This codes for CASSLGTDEQYF.

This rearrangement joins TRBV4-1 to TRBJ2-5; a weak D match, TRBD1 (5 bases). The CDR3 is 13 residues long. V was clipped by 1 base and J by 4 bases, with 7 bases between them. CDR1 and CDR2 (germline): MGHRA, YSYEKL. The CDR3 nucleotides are TGCGCCAGCAGCCAAGGGGGCCGAGAGACCCAGTACTTC. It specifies CASSQGGRETQYF.

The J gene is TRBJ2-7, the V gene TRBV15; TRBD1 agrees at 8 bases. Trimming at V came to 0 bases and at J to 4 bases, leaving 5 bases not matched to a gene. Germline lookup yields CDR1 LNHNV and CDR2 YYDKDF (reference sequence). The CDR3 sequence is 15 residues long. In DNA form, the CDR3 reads TGTGCCACCAGCAGAGATCGAACAGGGGGTTACGAGCAGTACTTC. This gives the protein CATSRDRTGGYEQYF.

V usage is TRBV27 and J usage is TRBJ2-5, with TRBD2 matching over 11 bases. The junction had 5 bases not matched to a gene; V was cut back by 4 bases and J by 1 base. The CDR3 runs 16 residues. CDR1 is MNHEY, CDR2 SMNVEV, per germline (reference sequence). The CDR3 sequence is CASSSPGTSGQETQYF. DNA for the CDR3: TGTGCCAGCAGTTCCCCCGGGACTAGCGGCCAAGAGACCCAGTACTTC.

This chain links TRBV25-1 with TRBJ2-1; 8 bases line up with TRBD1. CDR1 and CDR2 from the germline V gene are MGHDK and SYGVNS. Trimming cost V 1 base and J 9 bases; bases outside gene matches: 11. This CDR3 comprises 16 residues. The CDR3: CASSESERLQGGEQFF. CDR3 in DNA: TGTGCCAGCAGTGAATCTGAGAGGCTACAGGGGGGTGAGCAGTTCTTC.

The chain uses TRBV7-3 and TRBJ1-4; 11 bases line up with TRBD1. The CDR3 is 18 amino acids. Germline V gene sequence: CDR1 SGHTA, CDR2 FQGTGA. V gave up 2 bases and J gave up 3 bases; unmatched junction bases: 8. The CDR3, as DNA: TGTGCCAGCAGCTTACCCGGGACAGGGGGTCTGGCTAATGAAAAACTGTTTTTT. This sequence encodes CASSLPGTGGLANEKLFF.

Here the CDR3 reads CASRPRLGHFYGYTF. DNA of the CDR3: TGTGCCAGCAGGCCCCGACTGGGACACTTCTATGGCTACACCTTC. The chain is built from TRBV28 and TRBJ1-2; possible D gene TRBD1, 6 bases. CDR3 length equals 15 residues. The germline gives CDR1 MDHEN, CDR2 SYDVKM. Trimming left V 6 bases short and J 4 bases short, with 18 bases between.

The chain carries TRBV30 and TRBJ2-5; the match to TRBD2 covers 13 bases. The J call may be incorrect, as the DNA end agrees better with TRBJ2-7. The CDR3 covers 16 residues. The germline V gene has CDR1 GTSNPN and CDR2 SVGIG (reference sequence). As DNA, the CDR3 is TGTGCCTGGAGTGCGCTGATTGGACTAGCGGGAGCCGAGCAGTACTTC. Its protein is CAWSALIGLAGAEQYF.

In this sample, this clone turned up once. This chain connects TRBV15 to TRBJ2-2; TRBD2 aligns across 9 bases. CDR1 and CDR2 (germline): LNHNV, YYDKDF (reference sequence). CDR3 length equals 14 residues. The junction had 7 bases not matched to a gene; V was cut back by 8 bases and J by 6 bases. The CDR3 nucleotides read TGTGCCACCCGGGGCGGGAGGGCCCCCGGGGAGCTGTTTTTT. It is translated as CATRGGRAPGELFF.

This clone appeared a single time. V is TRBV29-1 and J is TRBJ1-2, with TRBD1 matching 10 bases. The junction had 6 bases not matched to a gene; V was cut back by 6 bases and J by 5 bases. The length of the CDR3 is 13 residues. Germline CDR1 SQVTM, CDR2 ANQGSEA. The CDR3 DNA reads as TGCAGCGTGGGGACAGGGGAAAATTATGGCTACACCTTC. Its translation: CSVGTGENYGYTF.

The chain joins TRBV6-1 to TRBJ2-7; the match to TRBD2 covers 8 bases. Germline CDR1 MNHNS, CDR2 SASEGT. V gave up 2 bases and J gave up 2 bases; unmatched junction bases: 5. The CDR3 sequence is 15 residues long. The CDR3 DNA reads TGTGCCAGCAGTGAATCCCTAGCGGGCACCTACGAGCAGTACTTC. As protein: CASSESLAGTYEQYF.

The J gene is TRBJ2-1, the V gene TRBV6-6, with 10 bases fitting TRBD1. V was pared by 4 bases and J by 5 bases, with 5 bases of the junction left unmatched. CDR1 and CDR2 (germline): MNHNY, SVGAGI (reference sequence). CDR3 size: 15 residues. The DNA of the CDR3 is TGTGCCAGCAGTTCCGGGACAGGGGACCACAATGAGCAGTTCTTC. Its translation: CASSSGTGDHNEQFF.